This TCR beta chain was identified in a study of technical replicates of blood from a few donors. The V gene lost 3 bases and the J gene lost 3 bases, with 9 bases spanning the gap. This CDR3 has 13 amino acids. Per germline, CDR1 SQVTM and CDR2 ANQGSEA. TCRdb's copy holds only in-frame clones and misses some; the assay was immunoSEQ multiplex PCR. Counted here are just under 60,000 clones, 91% occurring once; the ten biggest clones make up under 5%. The gene calls are TRBV29-1 and TRBJ1-5; D is undetermined. The clonotype originates from a human donor in good health. Some clones in this sample may be carry-over from other donors' samples. Sequencing was done on a sample of PBMCs. CDR3 in amino acids: CSVDTGYNQPQHF. CDR3 bases: TGCAGCGTTGATACGGGGTACAATCAGCCCCAGCATTTT.